These 32 T cell receptor beta chains were all obtained from the same sample, sequenced in a study of beta chain features in type 1 diabetes (dated by TCRdb to the late 2010s). The method was the immunoSEQ multiplex PCR assay. The entire amount of isolated RNA was reverse transcribed using the High Capacity cDNA Reverse Transcription Kit, so the sequenced TCRB transcripts were expressed ones. In its TCRdb copy, this immuneACCESS table keeps in-frame sequences only and misses some clones. Where compared with another copy, unresolved V genes explain less than half of these, and the others have no known cause. In this sample the table shows 200,000 to 250,000 clones, around 10% of which occur a single time. Together, the top ten hold about 0.03% of the sample. Sequencing was performed on naive CD4+ T cells from blood. In the paper's terms, the cell subset or site label means: true naive CD4+ T cells. The receptor set was obtained from a woman aged 18-35 years in good health.

This clone turned up a few times. The J gene is TRBJ2-1, the V gene TRBV9; 9 bases are shared with TRBD2. CDR1 and CDR2 from the germline V gene are SGDLS and YYNGEE. This CDR3 region has 19 residues. V was pared by 0 bases and J by 9 bases, with 19 bases of the junction left unmatched. CDR3 DNA sequence: TGTGCCAGCAGCGTAGGAGATAGCGGGAGCGGGGCCACACTCTTTGAGCAGTTCTTC. This codes for CASSVGDSGSGATLFEQFF.

The chain employs TRBV14 and TRBJ2-7, with D hard to call. Germline V gene lookup returns CDR1 SGHDN and CDR2 FVKESK. V lost 1 base and J lost 2, with 12 bases in between. The length of the CDR3 is 15 residues. CDR3 in amino acids: CASSQGWSVTYEQYF. The CDR3 DNA is TGTGCCAGCAGCCAAGGTTGGTCAGTTACCTACGAGCAGTACTTC.

This clone appeared a single time. This chain links TRBV7-8 with TRBJ1-1; TRBD1 is a possible D gene (5 bases). V was clipped by 1 base and J by 1 base, with 13 bases between them. Germline V gives CDR1 SGHVS, CDR2 FQNEAQ. The length of the CDR3 is 16 residues. CDR3 DNA: TGTGCCAGCAGCTTAGTCCTGGGGGGACCGAACACTGAAGCTTTCTTT. This codes for CASSLVLGGPNTEAFF.

In its sample, this clone was seen a few times. V usage is TRBV21-1 and J usage is TRBJ1-4. TRBV21-1 constitutes a pseudogene. The CDR3 runs to 16 residues. The CDR3 is CASSSLDWSTNEKLFF. For the CDR3, the DNA is TGTGCCAGCAGCAGCCTAGATTGGTCAACTAATGAAAAACTGTTTTTT.

V and J are TRBV6-1 and TRBJ1-5, with D perhaps TRBD1 (5 bases). Germline CDR1 MNHNS, CDR2 SASEGT. The CDR3 length is 15 residues. The V end was cut by 1 base, the J end by 6 bases, with 13 bases between. The CDR3 spells CASSEVRDYRQPQHF. The CDR3 DNA sequence: TGTGCCAGCAGTGAAGTTCGGGACTACCGTCAGCCCCAGCATTTT.

This chain links TRBV6-6 with TRBJ1-2; D ambiguous. Deletions cut 5 bases from V and 8 bases from J, with 9 bases between. Germline CDR1 MNHNY, CDR2 SVGAGI (reference sequence). The CDR3 has 11 amino acids. The CDR3 DNA sequence: TGTGCCAGCAGTCCCTTTCCCGGCTACACCTTC. Translation gives CASSPFPGYTF.

This clone was seen only a few times. The CDR3: CSVTSSGRAHEQYF. CDR3 sequence (DNA): TGCAGCGTGACCAGTAGCGGGAGGGCCCACGAGCAGTACTTC. This chain connects TRBV29-1 to TRBJ2-7, with 11 bases that match TRBD2. This CDR3 is 14 amino acids long. The trim removed 6 bases at V and 5 bases at J, leaving 9 bases unmatched. The germline V gene has CDR1 SQVTM and CDR2 ANQGSEA.

This clone turned up a few times. The chain has TRBV1 and TRBJ2-3; the table's D call, TRBD2, was not checked against the DNA. TRBV1 is shown as a pseudogene. The CDR3 is 20 residues long. The CDR3 spells CTSSQPCLRAGGLATDTQYF. The CDR3, as DNA: TGCACCAGCAGCCAGCCTTGTTTGAGAGCGGGAGGATTAGCCACAGATACGCAGTATTTT.

This clone has only a few counts. For the CDR3, the DNA is TGCGCCAGCAGCCTGGACGGGTCCGGAGATACGCAGTATTTT. This encodes CASSLDGSGDTQYF. V and J are TRBV5-1 and TRBJ2-3; no clear D gene. Germline CDR1 SGHRS, CDR2 YFSETQ. The CDR3 covers 14 residues. V shed 4 bases and J shed 5 bases, with 14 bases lying between them. The whole variable domain, filled in from reference TRBV5-1 and TRBJ2-3, reads KAGVTQTPRYLIKTRGQQVTLSCSPISGHRSVSWYQQTPGQGLQFLFEYFSETQRNKGNFPGRFSGRQFSNSRSEMNVSTLELGDSALYLCASSLDGSGDTQYFGPGTRLTVL.

The chain recombines TRBV30 with TRBJ1-2, with D unclear. V lost 4 bases to trimming and J lost 4 bases, with 7 bases between them. The CDR3 is 11 amino acids. Germline V gene sequence: CDR1 GTSNPN, CDR2 SVGIG (reference sequence). The DNA for the CDR3 is TGTGCCTGGAACAGAATCTATGGCTACACCTTC. It yields the protein CAWNRIYGYTF.

This clone was recorded a few times. The chain couples TRBV27 to TRBJ1-1; 7 nucleotides agree with TRBD1. The CDR3 length is 13 residues. Per the germline V gene, CDR1 is MNHEY and CDR2 is SMNVEV (reference sequence). With V trimmed by 6 bases and J by 1 base, 2 bases remained unmatched. CDR3: CASRGQANTEAFF. The CDR3 coding sequence is TGTGCCAGCAGAGGACAGGCGAACACTGAAGCTTTCTTT.

This clone has a handful of counts. V is TRBV6-4 and J is TRBJ1-6; D uncertain. Germline V gene sequence: CDR1 MRHNA, CDR2 SNTAGT. Between the trimmed V and J ends, which lost 6 bases and 0 bases, there was a span of 6 bases. This CDR3 comprises 14 residues. The CDR3 sequence: CASRNSSYNSPLHF. In DNA form, the CDR3 reads TGTGCCAGCAGGAATAGCTCCTATAATTCACCCCTCCACTTT.

The rearrangement uses TRBV29-1 and TRBJ2-3; TRBD2 matches 12 bases. Per germline, CDR1 SQVTM and CDR2 ANQGSEA. The CDR3 sequence is 15 residues long. Unmatched junction bases numbered 6, after V lost 5 bases and J lost 3 bases. This chain's CDR3 is CSVNGLAGMTDTQYF. The CDR3 DNA sequence: TGCAGCGTTAACGGACTAGCGGGAATGACAGATACGCAGTATTTT.

J is TRBJ2-5 and V is TRBV5-1, with 15 nucleotides matching TRBD2. Germline CDR1 and CDR2: SGHRS and YFSETQ. Trimming took 7 bases from V and 5 from J; bases not matched to a gene: 12. This CDR3 is 17 amino acids long. The CDR3 region has the DNA TGCGCCAGCGCTCGCGTGGGACTAGCGGGAGGTTGGGAGACCCAGTACTTC. Protein product: CASARVGLAGGWETQYF.

The chain uses TRBV30 and TRBJ2-6; D is undetermined. This CDR3 spans 17 amino acids. V gave up 0 bases and J gave up 1 base, with 13 bases separating them. Germline values: CDR1 GTSNPN, CDR2 SVGIG (reference sequence). The CDR3 DNA reads as TGTGCCTGGAGTGTTTACCAGGCTGGTTCTGGGGCCAACGTCCTGACTTTC. It translates to CAWSVYQAGSGANVLTF.

The rearrangement links TRBV5-1 to TRBJ2-7; possible D gene TRBD1, 6 bases. This CDR3 is built from 14 residues. Trimming cost V 0 bases and J 2 bases, with 9 bases left between them. Looked up from germline, CDR1 is SGHRS and CDR2 is YFSETQ. The CDR3: CASSLVGTTYEQYF. The CDR3 region has the DNA TGCGCCAGCAGCTTGGTGGGGACAACCTACGAGCAGTACTTC.

This clone has a handful of counts. CDR3 amino acids: CASALLAGNNEQFF. For the CDR3, the DNA is TGTGCCAGTGCACTGCTAGCGGGGAACAATGAGCAGTTCTTC. The chain is built from TRBV6-6 and TRBJ2-1; TRBD2 agrees at 9 bases. The CDR3 spans 14 residues. CDR1 is MNHNY and CDR2 is SVGAGI in the germline V gene (reference sequence). Trimming took 9 bases from V and 5 from J; bases not matched to a gene: 8.

This clone was counted a few times. V is TRBV19 and J is TRBJ2-5; possibly TRBD1 for D (6 bases). Germline-derived CDR1 and CDR2 are LNHDA and SQIVND (reference sequence). There are 14 residues in the CDR3. Trimming took off 8 bases at V and 1 base at J, with 14 bases between the two ends. The CDR3 bases are TGTGCCAGTTCCCCCTTGACAGGCCAAGAGACCCAGTACTTC. Its protein product is CASSPLTGQETQYF.

For the CDR3, the DNA is TGTGCCATCAGTGAGTCGCAGTACACCGGGGAGCTGTTTTTT. Amino acids: CAISESQYTGELFF. The V call is TRBV10-3, the J call TRBJ2-2; D is ambiguous. Trimming stripped 0 bases from V and 3 bases from J, with 5 bases between. Germline V gene sequence: CDR1 ENHRY, CDR2 SYGVKD. CDR3 length: 14 amino acids.

This clone was detected only a few times. V gene TRBV5-1 combines with J gene TRBJ2-3; D unclear. This CDR3 comprises 13 residues. V gave up 4 bases and J gave up 0 bases, with 6 bases separating them. Germline assignment: CDR1 SGHRS and CDR2 YFSETQ. The CDR3 here is CASSKPSTDTQYF. Here the CDR3 DNA reads TGCGCCAGCAGCAAGCCAAGCACAGATACGCAGTATTTT.

This clone was seen a few times. The V gene is TRBV5-1, the J gene TRBJ2-7; D may be TRBD1 (6 bases). Germline V gene sequence: CDR1 SGHRS, CDR2 YFSETQ. V lost 1 base, J lost 4 bases, and 9 bases lay in between. This CDR3 is built from 13 residues. This CDR3 is CASSLPGAYEQYF. In DNA form, the CDR3 reads TGCGCCAGCAGCTTGCCAGGGGCATACGAGCAGTACTTC.

In its sample, this clone was seen a few times. The chain recombines TRBV6-5 with TRBJ2-3; TRBD2 matches at 7 bases. The V segment lost 2 bases and the J segment 2 bases; nucleotides outside the gene matches: 7. The CDR3 extends over 16 amino acids. Germline CDR1 MNHEY, CDR2 SVGAGI. The chain's CDR3 is CASSYQLAWTTDTQYF. DNA for the CDR3: TGTGCCAGCAGTTACCAACTAGCGTGGACCACAGATACGCAGTATTTT.

This clone was observed a few times. The chain couples TRBV30 to TRBJ1-2; D unresolved. Looked up from germline, CDR1 is GTSNPN and CDR2 is SVGIG (reference sequence). The germline V and J ends were trimmed by 3 bases and 8 bases, with 22 bases remaining between them. The CDR3 has 15 residues. The CDR3 DNA sequence: TGTGCCTGGAGGGCAAGCGGAGGGCTACGATACGGCTACACCTTC. Translated: CAWRASGGLRYGYTF. The whole variable domain, remainder taken from reference TRBV30 and TRBJ1-2, is SQTIHQWPATLVQPVGSPLSLECTVEGTSNPNLYWYRQAAGRGLQLLFYSVGIGQISSEVPQNLSASRPQDRQFILSSKKLLLSDSGFYLCAWRASGGLRYGYTFGSGTRLTVV.

The chain links TRBV5-1 to TRBJ2-1; TRBD1 aligns across 8 bases. Germline V CDR1 and CDR2: SGHRS, YFSETQ. The CDR3 consists of 15 residues. V was pared by 4 bases and J by 4 bases, with 7 bases of the junction left unmatched. CDR3 amino acids: CASSPQTGEYNEQFF. In nucleotides, the CDR3 is TGCGCCAGCAGCCCCCAGACAGGGGAATACAATGAGCAGTTCTTC.

This clone has more than one count but fewer than ten. The CDR3, as DNA: TGCGCCAGCAGCCCGGGACAGGGTGGCGAGCAGTACTTC. As protein: CASSPGQGGEQYF. The chain employs TRBV5-1 and TRBJ2-7; 9 nucleotides match TRBD1. The V gene end was trimmed by 4 bases and the J gene end by 6 bases; junction bases not matched to a gene: 5. CDR3 length: 13 amino acids. Germline V CDR1 and CDR2: SGHRS, YFSETQ.

This clone was seen more than once but under ten times. The chain carries TRBV18 and TRBJ1-1; TRBD1 might be the D (5 bases). CDR1 KGHSH and CDR2 LQKENI come from the germline V gene. The germline V and J ends were trimmed by 2 bases and 4 bases, with 20 bases remaining between them. The CDR3 is 17 amino acids. The CDR3 protein is CASSPSRSGLTGTEAFF. The CDR3, as DNA: TGTGCCAGCTCACCATCTCGGTCAGGGCTAACGGGCACTGAAGCTTTCTTT.

The V call is TRBV5-4, the J call TRBJ2-1; 9 bases are shared with TRBD2. This CDR3 is built from 15 residues. With 0 bases clipped from V and 4 bases from J, the junction kept 2 bases outside the gene matches. In germline, CDR1 is SGHNT, CDR2 YYREEE (reference sequence). The CDR3 here is CASSLEAGGYNEQFF. The CDR3 nucleotides read TGTGCCAGCAGCTTGGAAGCGGGAGGTTACAATGAGCAGTTCTTC.

This sequence joins TRBV5-5 and TRBJ2-3; 8 nucleotides align to TRBD1. This CDR3 contains 16 residues. Germline loops: CDR1 SGHKS, CDR2 YYEKEE (reference sequence). V was clipped by 4 bases and J by 1 base; unmatched bases: 8. The CDR3 loop is CASSKQGAARTDTQYF. The CDR3 DNA follows: TGTGCCAGCAGCAAGCAGGGGGCTGCTCGCACAGATACGCAGTATTTT.

The CDR3 DNA sequence: TGCGCCAGCAGTGAGTCTAGCGGGAGTTCTGAGCAGTTCTTC. Protein product: CASSESSGSSEQFF. This rearrangement joins TRBV10-2 to TRBJ2-1, with 9 bases identical to TRBD2. The junction had 3 bases not matched to a gene; V was cut back by 0 bases and J by 9 bases. The CDR3 contains 14 residues. Germline V gene data show CDR1 as WSHSY and CDR2 as SAAADI.

This clone turned up a few times. This rearrangement joins TRBV2 to TRBJ2-1; TRBD2 matches at 9 bases. The CDR3 spans 14 residues. Germline CDR1 reads SNHLY; CDR2 reads FYNNEI. Trimming took 5 bases from V and 7 from J; bases not matched to a gene: 6. CDR3 sequence (DNA): TGTGCCAGCAGTAGAGTAGCGGGAGTTAATGAGCAGTTCTTC. Translating gives CASSRVAGVNEQFF. Supplemented by reference TRBV2 and TRBJ2-1, the full variable domain reads EPEVTQTPSHQVTQMGQEVILRCVPISNHLYFYWYRQILGQKVEFLVSFYNNEISEKSEIFDDQFSVERPDGSNFTLKIRSTKLEDSAMYFCASSRVAGVNEQFFGPGTRLTVL.

The V gene is TRBV5-1, the J gene TRBJ2-5; D not certain. The germline CDR1 and CDR2 sequences are SGHRS and YFSETQ. The CDR3 is 14 amino acids. Deletions cut 2 bases from V and 3 bases from J, with 11 bases between. This CDR3 is CASSLSFRKETQYF. The CDR3 DNA sequence: TGCGCCAGCAGCTTATCCTTCAGAAAAGAGACCCAGTACTTC.

The V and J genes are TRBV5-1 and TRBJ2-7, with 11 bases matching TRBD1. V shed 3 bases and J 1 base; nucleotides not matched to a gene: 3. Germline values: CDR1 SGHRS, CDR2 YFSETQ. There are 15 residues in the CDR3. The CDR3 is CASSSGQGASYEQYF. DNA of the CDR3: TGCGCCAGCAGCTCAGGACAGGGGGCTTCCTACGAGCAGTACTTC.